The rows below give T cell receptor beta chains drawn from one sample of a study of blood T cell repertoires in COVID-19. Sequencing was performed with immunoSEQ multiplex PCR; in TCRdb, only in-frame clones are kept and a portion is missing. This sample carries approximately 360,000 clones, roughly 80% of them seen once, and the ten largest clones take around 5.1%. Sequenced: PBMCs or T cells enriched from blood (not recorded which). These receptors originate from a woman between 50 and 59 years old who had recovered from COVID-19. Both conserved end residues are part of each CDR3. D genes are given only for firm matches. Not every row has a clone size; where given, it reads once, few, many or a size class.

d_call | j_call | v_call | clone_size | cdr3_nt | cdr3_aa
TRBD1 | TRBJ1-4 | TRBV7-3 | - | TGTGCCAGCAGCTTGTCCGGGACAGGGAATGAAAAACTGTTTTTT | CASSLSGTGNEKLFF
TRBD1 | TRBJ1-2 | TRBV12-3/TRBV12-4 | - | TGTGCCAGCAGTTTGGACAGGAACTATGGCTACACCTTC | CASSLDRNYGYTF
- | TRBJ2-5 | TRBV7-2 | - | TGTGCCAGCAGCTTAGCGTACAGAACCCAAGAGACCCAGTACTTC | CASSLAYRTQETQYF
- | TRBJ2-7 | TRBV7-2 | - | TGTGCCAGCAGCTTACAAACAGGGACCTTTGGCTACGAGCAGTACTTC | CASSLQTGTFGYEQYF
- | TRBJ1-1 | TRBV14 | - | TGTGCCAGCAGAGAACAGGGCGGCACTGAAGCTTTCTTT | CASREQGGTEAFF
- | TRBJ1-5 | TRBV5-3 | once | TGTGCCAGAAGCTGTGTACAGCCCCAGCATTTT | CARSCVQPQHF
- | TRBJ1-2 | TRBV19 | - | TGTGCCAGTACCTCAGACAGGCGGGATGGCTACACCTTC | CASTSDRRDGYTF
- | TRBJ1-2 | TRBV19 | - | TGTGCCAGTAGTATATCGGCAGGGGCCAACTATGGCTACACCTTC | CASSISAGANYGYTF
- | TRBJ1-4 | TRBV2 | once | TGTGCCAGCAGTGAAGGGGCCAGGGGAAATGAAAAACTGTTTTTT | CASSEGARGNEKLFF
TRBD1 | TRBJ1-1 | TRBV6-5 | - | TGTGCCAGCAGTTACTCACAGGGGCGGACTGAAGCTTTCTTT | CASSYSQGRTEAFF
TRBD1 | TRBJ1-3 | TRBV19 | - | TGTGCCAGTATCCTGGACAGGGTGTCTGGAAACACCATATATTTT | CASILDRVSGNTIYF
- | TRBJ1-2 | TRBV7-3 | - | TGTGCCAGCAGCTCAGGCTTACACGGGAATGGCTACACCTTC | CASSSGLHGNGYTF
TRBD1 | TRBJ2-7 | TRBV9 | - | TGTGCCAGCAGCAGACCGGGACAGGGATCCTACGAGCAGTACTTC | CASSRPGQGSYEQYF
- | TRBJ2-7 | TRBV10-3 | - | TGTGCCATCAGTGAGACAGACTACGAGCAGTACTTC | CAISETDYEQYF
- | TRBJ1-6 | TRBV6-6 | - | TGTGCCAGCAGACTCATACCGGGATCCTATAATTCACCCCTCCACTTT | CASRLIPGSYNSPLHF
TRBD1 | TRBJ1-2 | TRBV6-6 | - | TGTGCCAGCAGTCCCTCGGGACAGCTCTATGGCTACACCTTC | CASSPSGQLYGYTF
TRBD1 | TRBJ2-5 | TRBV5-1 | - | TGCGCCAGCAGCCGACAGGGATTATACCAAGAGACCCAGTACTTC | CASSRQGLYQETQYF
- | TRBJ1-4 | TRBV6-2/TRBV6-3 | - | TGTGCCAGCAGTCGTGACAGTATGAGAGAAAAACTGTTTTTT | CASSRDSMREKLFF
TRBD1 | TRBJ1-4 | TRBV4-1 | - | TGCGCCAGCAGCCAAAGGACAGGGGGTGGGGAAAAACTGTTTTTT | CASSQRTGGGEKLFF
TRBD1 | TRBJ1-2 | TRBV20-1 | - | TGCAGTGCTACGACAGGGAATGGCTACACCTTC | CSATTGNGYTF
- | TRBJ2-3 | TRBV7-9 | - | TGTGCCAGCAGCTCGAGGGTCCAGGATAGGATCACAGATACGCAGTATTTT | CASSSRVQDRITDTQYF
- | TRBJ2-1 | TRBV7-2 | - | TGTGCCAGCAGCTCCGAGAGTGGGGGAGGTGAGCAGTTCTTC | CASSSESGGGEQFF
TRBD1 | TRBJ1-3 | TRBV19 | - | TGTGCCAGTAGAACGGACAGGGGCCCTTACTCTGGAAACACCATATATTTT | CASRTDRGPYSGNTIYF
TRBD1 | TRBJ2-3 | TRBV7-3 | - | TGTGCCAGCAGCTTAGGCGGGACAGGAACCGATACGCAGTATTTT | CASSLGGTGTDTQYF
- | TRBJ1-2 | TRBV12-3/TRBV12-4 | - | TGTGCCAGCAGTTTAGGGACAGTCTCTGGCTACACCTTC | CASSLGTVSGYTF
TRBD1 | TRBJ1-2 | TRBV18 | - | TGTGCCAGCTCCGGGGGACAGAACTATGGCTACACCTTC | CASSGGQNYGYTF
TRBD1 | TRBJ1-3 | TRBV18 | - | TGTGCCAGCTCGATCCGGGACAGGGTGAACACCATATATTTT | CASSIRDRVNTIYF
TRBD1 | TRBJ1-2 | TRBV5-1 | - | TGCGCCAGCAGCCGCCCGGGACAGAACTATGGCTACACCTTC | CASSRPGQNYGYTF
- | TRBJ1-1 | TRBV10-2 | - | TGCGCCAGCAGTGAGCGCAGTGAAGCTTTCTTT | CASSERSEAFF
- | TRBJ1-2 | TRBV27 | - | TGTGCCAGCAGCAAAGACTACAGGCCCTCGGGGGGGGGCTACACCTTC | CASSKDYRPSGGGYTF
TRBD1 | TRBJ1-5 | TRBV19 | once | TGTGCCACAAGACAGGGAGGTCAGCCCCAGCATTTT | CATRQGGQPQHF
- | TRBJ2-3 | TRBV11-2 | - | TGTGCCAGCGCAAAGAGGGATACGCAGTATTTT | CASAKRDTQYF
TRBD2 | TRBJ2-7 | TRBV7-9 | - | TGTGCCAGCAGCTCGAGGCTAGCGGGGACGTACGAGCAGTACTTC | CASSSRLAGTYEQYF
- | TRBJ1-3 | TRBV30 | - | TGTGCCTGGAGTATCCAGGAGGGAGGAAACACCATATATTTT | CAWSIQEGGNTIYF
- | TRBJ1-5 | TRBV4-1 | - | TGCGCCAGCAGCCAAAATACGGGGTCGGCCCAGCATTTT | CASSQNTGSAQHF
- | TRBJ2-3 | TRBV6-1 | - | TGTGCCAGCAGTGATTTCTTGGGGAGTAGCACAGATACGCAGTATTTT | CASSDFLGSSTDTQYF
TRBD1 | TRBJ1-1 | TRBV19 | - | TGTGCCAGTATTGCAGGGGGCACTGAAGCTTTCTTT | CASIAGGTEAFF
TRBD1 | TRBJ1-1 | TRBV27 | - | TGTGCCAGCAGTTTGCAGCAGGGGGCAAACACTGAAGCTTTCTTT | CASSLQQGANTEAFF
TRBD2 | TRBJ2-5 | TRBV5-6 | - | TGTGCCAGCAGCTTTTCGGGAGGGGGGGAGACCCAGTACTTC | CASSFSGGGETQYF
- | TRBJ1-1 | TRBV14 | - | TGTGCCAGCAGCCATCGAGGGACTAACACTGAAGCTTTCTTT | CASSHRGTNTEAFF
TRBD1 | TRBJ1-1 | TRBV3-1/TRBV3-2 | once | TGTGCCAGCAGCCCCCAGGGGGACACTGAAGCTTTCTTT | CASSPQGDTEAFF
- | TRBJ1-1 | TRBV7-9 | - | TGTGCCAGCAGCTTAGTAAAAGGGGACACTGAAGCTTTCTTT | CASSLVKGDTEAFF
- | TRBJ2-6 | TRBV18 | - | TGTGCCAGCTCACCACAGGAGGTAACCCTTTCTGGGGCCAACGTCCTGACTTTC | CASSPQEVTLSGANVLTF
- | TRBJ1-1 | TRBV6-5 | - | TGTGCCAGCAGCATGGGGGGGGGCACTGAAGCTTTCTTT | CASSMGGGTEAFF
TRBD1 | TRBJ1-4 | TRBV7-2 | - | TGTGCCAGCAGCTTAGGACAGGGGAATGAAAAACTGTTTTTT | CASSLGQGNEKLFF
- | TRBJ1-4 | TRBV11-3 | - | TGTGCCAGCAGCCCAGGGAGGGGGGCTAATGAAAAACTGTTTTTT | CASSPGRGANEKLFF
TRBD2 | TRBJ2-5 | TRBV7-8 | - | TGTGCCAGCAGCGAGTTCTTGACGGGGGGAGAGACCCAGTACTTC | CASSEFLTGGETQYF
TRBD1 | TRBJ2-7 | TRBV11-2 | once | TGTGCCAGCAGCTTACGGCGGGACAGGGGTTACGAGCAGTACTTC | CASSLRRDRGYEQYF
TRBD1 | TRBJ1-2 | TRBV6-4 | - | TGTGCCAGCAGTCCCGGGACAGGGGGCAACTATGGCTACACCTTC | CASSPGTGGNYGYTF
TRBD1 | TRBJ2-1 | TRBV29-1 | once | TGCAGCGTTCCCCGGACAGGGTTGGGTGAGCAGTTCTTC | CSVPRTGLGEQFF
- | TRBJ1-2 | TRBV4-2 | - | TGTGCCAGCAGCCAAGAATTGCGGGACTATGGCTACACCTTC | CASSQELRDYGYTF
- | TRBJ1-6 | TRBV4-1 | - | TGCGCCAGCAGCCAAGTCCCTAAAAAATGGGGCAGGGGATCACCCCTCCACTTT | CASSQVPKKWGRGSPLHF
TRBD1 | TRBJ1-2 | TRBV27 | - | TGTGCCAGCAGTCACGGACAGGGGGCGGGTGGCTACACCTTC | CASSHGQGAGGYTF